Below are 14 T cell receptor beta chains sequenced from a single sample in a study of T cells in Graves' hyperthyroidism and ophthalmopathy. TCR beta CDR3 regions were amplified from RNA. RT-PCR in the first round (using the HTBI primer set) targeted the TCR CDR3. From the multiplex PCR reads, TCRdb called clonotypes with MiXCR, one entry per CDR3 protein. The sample has roughly 500,000 distinct CDR3 sequences, under 60% seen once. The specimen was peripheral blood or thyroid tissue (not recorded which). The receptors shown here come from an adult woman with Graves' disease, either hyperthyroidism or ophthalmopathy (not recorded which).

In its sample, this clonotype was seen many times. J is TRBJ1-5 and V is TRBV27; D is uncertain. The CDR3 loop spans 15 amino acids. In germline, CDR1 is MNHEY, CDR2 SMNVEV (reference sequence). V dropped 5 bases and J dropped 2 bases, with 13 bases sitting between them. In DNA form, the CDR3 reads TGTGCCAGCAGTCCCCATTCCGGTGGCAATCAGCCCCAGCATTTT. Protein product: CASSPHSGGNQPQHF.

This clonotype was observed a handful of times. This rearrangement joins TRBV30 to TRBJ2-5; maybe TRBD2 (5 bases). Germline CDR1 and CDR2: GTSNPN and SVGIG (reference sequence). V was clipped by 4 bases and J by 5 bases, with 14 bases between them. This CDR3 has 13 residues. CDR3: CAWIRSGWETQYF. The CDR3 nucleotides are TGTGCCTGGATCAGAAGCGGCTGGGAGACCCAGTACTTC.

This clonotype appeared many times. The J gene is TRBJ2-2, the V gene TRBV4-2; no definite D call. CDR3 size: 12 residues. V lost 8 bases to trimming and J lost 8 bases, with 12 bases between them. CDR1 is LGHNA and CDR2 is YNFKEQ in the germline V gene. The CDR3 here is CASLQSGGELFF. The DNA of the CDR3 is TGTGCCAGCCTACAGAGTGGAGGGGAGCTGTTTTTT.

To note about this clonotype: The conserved phenylalanine or tryptophan is not found at the CDR3 terminus, so this likely reflects a read error. The DNA is left out, because the CDR3 cannot be placed on it with certainty; the CDR3 is given as TCRdb lists it. The V call is TRBV12-3 or TRBV12-4, the J call TRBJ1-4; TRBD1, the table's D call, lacks a check against the DNA. With termini counted, the CDR3 has 8 amino acids. This CDR3 is CAIRRGGS.

This clonotype appeared many times. The rearrangement joins TRBV7-9 to TRBJ1-3, with unresolved D. Germline V gives CDR1 SEHNR, CDR2 FQNEAQ (reference sequence). CDR3 size: 16 residues. The ends were cut back, 1 base at V and 0 bases at J, with 10 bases in the middle. The CDR3 loop reads CASSLERLTSGNTIYF. CDR3 nucleotides: TGTGCCAGCAGCTTAGAACGACTGACCTCTGGAAACACCATATATTTT.

The chain combines TRBV15 with TRBJ1-5; D is ambiguous. Deletions cut 1 base from V and 3 bases from J, with 13 bases between. This CDR3 comprises 16 residues. Looked up from germline, CDR1 is LNHNV and CDR2 is YYDKDF (reference sequence). CDR3 protein: CATSRARVPLNQPQHF. For the CDR3, the DNA is TGTGCCACCAGCAGAGCCCGGGTCCCACTCAATCAGCCCCAGCATTTT.

The chain links TRBV29-1 to TRBJ2-5; D is perhaps TRBD2 (5 bases). Trimming took 7 bases from V and 5 from J, leaving 17 bases between them. Germline V gene data show CDR1 as SQVTM and CDR2 as ANQGSEA. This CDR3 has 13 residues. In DNA form, the CDR3 reads TGCAGCGCCCAACCCCTTTCGGGGGAGACCCAGTACTTC. Its protein is CSAQPLSGETQYF.

This clonotype was seen repeatedly, ten times or more. The chain is built from TRBV5-1 and TRBJ1-5, with D unresolved. The CDR3 length is 15 residues. The germline V gene encodes CDR1 SGHRS and CDR2 YFSETQ. V was clipped by 0 bases and J by 0 bases, with 7 bases between them. The CDR3 bases are TGCGCCAGCAGCTTGGGGGCTAATAGCAATCAGCCCCAGCATTTT. Translation gives CASSLGANSNQPQHF.

The chain combines TRBV6-1 with TRBJ2-5; 9 bases are shared with TRBD1. CDR3 length: 16 amino acids. Trimming took 2 bases from V and 2 from J; bases not matched to a gene: 6. Per the germline V gene, CDR1 is MNHNS and CDR2 is SASEGT. CDR3 DNA sequence: TGTGCCAGCAGTGAAAGGCGACAGGGGGGTCAAGAGACCCAGTACTTC. It codes for CASSERRQGGQETQYF.

The chain employs TRBV5-1 and TRBJ1-4; TRBD1 is a possible D gene (6 bases). Germline CDR1 SGHRS, CDR2 YFSETQ. V shed 2 bases and J shed 8 bases, with 13 bases lying between them. This CDR3 has 14 residues. The CDR3 nucleotides are TGCGCCAGCAGCTTAGGGGGGGCTCACGAAAAACTGTTTTTT. It specifies CASSLGGAHEKLFF.

This clonotype was counted at least ten times. The chain uses TRBV12-3 or TRBV12-4 and TRBJ1-2, with D hard to call. V was pared by 3 bases and J by 7 bases, with 9 bases between. CDR3 length equals 12 residues. In nucleotides, the CDR3 is TGTGCCAGCAGTTTGAATCGGCCTGGCTACACCTTC. Its protein product is CASSLNRPGYTF.

The chain uses TRBV2 and TRBJ1-2; D possibly corresponds to TRBD1 (6 bases). V was shortened by 4 bases and J by 4 bases, with 16 bases between the two germline ends. The germline V gene encodes CDR1 SNHLY and CDR2 FYNNEI. The CDR3 is made up of 15 amino acids. The CDR3 sequence: CASSARTDVLYGYTF. DNA of the CDR3: TGTGCCAGCAGTGCGAGGACAGATGTCCTCTATGGCTACACCTTC. Full variable domain (rest looked up from reference TRBV2 and TRBJ1-2): EPEVTQTPSHQVTQMGQEVILRCVPISNHLYFYWYRQILGQKVEFLVSFYNNEISEKSEIFDDQFSVERPDGSNFTLKIRSTKLEDSAMYFCASSARTDVLYGYTFGSGTRLTVV.

This clonotype appeared a single time. The chain uses TRBV20-1 and TRBJ1-4; 7 bases fit TRBD1. Germline V gene sequence: CDR1 DFQATT, CDR2 SNEGSKA (reference sequence). This CDR3 has 13 residues. Trimming removed 6 bases from V and 8 bases from J; junction bases left unmatched: 9. The CDR3: CSAIDRVNEKLFF. The CDR3 bases are TGCAGTGCGATCGACAGGGTAAACGAAAAACTGTTTTTT.

This clonotype was seen a few times. The chain recombines TRBV28 with TRBJ2-2; TRBD2 agrees at 15 bases. Germline CDR1 reads MDHEN; CDR2 reads SYDVKM. CDR3 length: 16 residues. V was pared by 2 bases and J by 7 bases, with 2 bases of the junction left unmatched. CDR3 residues: CASSLPGLAGGGELFF. In DNA, the CDR3 is TGTGCCAGCAGTTTACCGGGACTAGCGGGAGGCGGGGAGCTGTTTTTT.